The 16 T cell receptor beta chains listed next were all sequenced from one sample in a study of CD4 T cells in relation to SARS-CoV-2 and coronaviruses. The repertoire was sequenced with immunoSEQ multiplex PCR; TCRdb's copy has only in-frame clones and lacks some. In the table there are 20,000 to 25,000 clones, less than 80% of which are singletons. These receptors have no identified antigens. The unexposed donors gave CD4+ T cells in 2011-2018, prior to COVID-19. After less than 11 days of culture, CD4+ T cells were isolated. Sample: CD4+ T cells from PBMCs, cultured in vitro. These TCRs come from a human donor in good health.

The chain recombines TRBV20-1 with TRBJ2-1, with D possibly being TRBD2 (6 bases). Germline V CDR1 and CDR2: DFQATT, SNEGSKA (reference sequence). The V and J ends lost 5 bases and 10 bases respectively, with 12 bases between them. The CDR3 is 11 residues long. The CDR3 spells CSAYEEGEQFF. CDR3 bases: TGCAGTGCTTACGAGGAGGGGGAGCAGTTCTTC.

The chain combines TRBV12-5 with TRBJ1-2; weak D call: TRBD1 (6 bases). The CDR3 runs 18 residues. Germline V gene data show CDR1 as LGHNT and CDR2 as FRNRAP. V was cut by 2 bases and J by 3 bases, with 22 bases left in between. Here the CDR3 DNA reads TGTGCTAGTGGTTTGCTACTAAACCCCCCCGGGGGCGACTATGGCTACACCTTC. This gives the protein CASGLLLNPPGGDYGYTF.

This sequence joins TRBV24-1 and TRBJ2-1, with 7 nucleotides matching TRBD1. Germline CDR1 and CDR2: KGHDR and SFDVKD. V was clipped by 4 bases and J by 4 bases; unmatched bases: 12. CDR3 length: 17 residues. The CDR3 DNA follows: TGTGCCACCAGTGACCCTCTCACAGGGGCCGGTTACAATGAGCAGTTCTTC. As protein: CATSDPLTGAGYNEQFF.

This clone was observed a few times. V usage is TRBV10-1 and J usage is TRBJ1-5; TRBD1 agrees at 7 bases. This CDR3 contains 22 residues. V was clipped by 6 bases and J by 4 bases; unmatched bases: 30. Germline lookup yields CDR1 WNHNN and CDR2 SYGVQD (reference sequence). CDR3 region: CASRGVGRTQQGSTLNNQPQHF. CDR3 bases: TGCGCCAGCAGGGGGGTGGGGCGGACGCAACAGGGGTCCACCCTTAATAATCAGCCCCAGCATTTT.

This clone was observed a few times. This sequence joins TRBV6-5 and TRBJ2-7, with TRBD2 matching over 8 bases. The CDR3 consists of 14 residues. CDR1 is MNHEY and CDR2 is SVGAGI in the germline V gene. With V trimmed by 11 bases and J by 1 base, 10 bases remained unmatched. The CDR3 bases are TGTGCCTGCTACAAAGCGGGAGAATCCTACGAGCAGTACTTC. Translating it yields CACYKAGESYEQYF.

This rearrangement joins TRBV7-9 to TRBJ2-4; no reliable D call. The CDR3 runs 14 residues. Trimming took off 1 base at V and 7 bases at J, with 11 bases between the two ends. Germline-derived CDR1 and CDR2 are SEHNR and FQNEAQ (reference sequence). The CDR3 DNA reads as TGTGCCAGCAGCTTAGATTCGGGCAGTAACATTCAGTACTTC. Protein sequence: CASSLDSGSNIQYF.

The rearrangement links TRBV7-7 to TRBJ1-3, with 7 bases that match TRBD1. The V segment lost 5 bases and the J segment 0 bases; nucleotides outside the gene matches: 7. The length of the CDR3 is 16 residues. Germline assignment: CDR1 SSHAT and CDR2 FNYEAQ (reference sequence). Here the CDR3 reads CASSQGQATSGNTIYF. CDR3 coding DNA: TGTGCCAGCAGCCAAGGACAGGCAACCTCTGGAAACACCATATATTTT.

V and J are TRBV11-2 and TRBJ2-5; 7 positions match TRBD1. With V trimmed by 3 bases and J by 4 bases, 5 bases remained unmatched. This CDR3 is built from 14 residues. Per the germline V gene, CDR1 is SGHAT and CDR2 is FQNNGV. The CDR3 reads CASSLDRRRETQYF. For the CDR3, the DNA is TGTGCCAGCAGCTTGGACAGGAGACGAGAGACCCAGTACTTC.

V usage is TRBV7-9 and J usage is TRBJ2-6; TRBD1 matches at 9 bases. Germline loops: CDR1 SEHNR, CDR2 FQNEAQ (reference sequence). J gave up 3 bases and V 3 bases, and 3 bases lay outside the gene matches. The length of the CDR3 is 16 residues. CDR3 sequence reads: CASSFTGGGGANVLTF. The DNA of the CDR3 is TGTGCCAGCAGCTTTACAGGGGGCGGTGGGGCCAACGTCCTGACTTTC. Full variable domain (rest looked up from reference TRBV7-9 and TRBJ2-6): DTGVSQNPRHKITKRGQNVTFRCDPISEHNRLYWYRQTLGQGPEFLTYFQNEAQLEKSRLLSDRFSAERPKGSFSTLEIQRTEQGDSAMYLCASSFTGGGGANVLTFGAGSRLTVL.

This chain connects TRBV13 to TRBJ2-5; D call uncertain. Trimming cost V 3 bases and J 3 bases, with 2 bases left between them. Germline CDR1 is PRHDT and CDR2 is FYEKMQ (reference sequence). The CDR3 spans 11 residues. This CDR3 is CASSFEETQYF. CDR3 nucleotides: TGTGCCAGCAGCTTCGAAGAGACCCAGTACTTC.

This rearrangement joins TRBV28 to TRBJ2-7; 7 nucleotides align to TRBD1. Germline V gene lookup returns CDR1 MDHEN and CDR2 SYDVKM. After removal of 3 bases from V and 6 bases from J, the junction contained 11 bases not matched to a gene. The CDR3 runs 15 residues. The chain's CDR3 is CASSFARGNFREQYF. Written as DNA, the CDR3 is TGTGCCAGCAGTTTTGCCAGGGGGAACTTTCGCGAGCAGTACTTC.

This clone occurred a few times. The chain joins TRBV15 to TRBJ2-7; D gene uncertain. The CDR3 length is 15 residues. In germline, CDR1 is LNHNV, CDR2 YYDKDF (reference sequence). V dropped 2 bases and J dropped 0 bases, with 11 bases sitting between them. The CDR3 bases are TGTGCCACCAGCAGATCTAAGGACGGCTCCTACGAGCAGTACTTC. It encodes CATSRSKDGSYEQYF.

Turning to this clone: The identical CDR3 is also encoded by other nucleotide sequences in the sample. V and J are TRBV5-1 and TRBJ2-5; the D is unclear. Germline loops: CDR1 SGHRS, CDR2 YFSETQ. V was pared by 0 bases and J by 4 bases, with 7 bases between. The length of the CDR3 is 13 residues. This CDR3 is CASSLEGGETQYF. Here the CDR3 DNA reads TGCGCCAGCAGCTTGGAAGGCGGAGAGACCCAGTACTTC.

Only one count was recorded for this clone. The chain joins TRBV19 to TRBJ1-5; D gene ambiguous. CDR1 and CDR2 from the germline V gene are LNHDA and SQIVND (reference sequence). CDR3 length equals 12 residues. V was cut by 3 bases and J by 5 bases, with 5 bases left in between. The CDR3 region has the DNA TGTGCCAGTAGTATTTTTGATCAGCCCCAGCATTTT. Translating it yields CASSIFDQPQHF.

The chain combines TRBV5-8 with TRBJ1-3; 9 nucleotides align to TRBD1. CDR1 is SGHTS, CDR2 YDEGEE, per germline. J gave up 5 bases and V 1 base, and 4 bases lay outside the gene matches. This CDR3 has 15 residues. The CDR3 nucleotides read TGTGCCAGCAGCTTGTATACAGGGGGCCGAAACACCATATATTTT. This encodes CASSLYTGGRNTIYF. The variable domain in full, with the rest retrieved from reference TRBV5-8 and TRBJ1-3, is EAGVTQSPTHLIKTRGQQATLRCSPISGHTSVYWYQQALGLGLQFLLWYDEGEERNRGNFPPRFSGRQFPNYSSELNVNALELEDSALYLCASSLYTGGRNTIYFGEGSWLTVV.

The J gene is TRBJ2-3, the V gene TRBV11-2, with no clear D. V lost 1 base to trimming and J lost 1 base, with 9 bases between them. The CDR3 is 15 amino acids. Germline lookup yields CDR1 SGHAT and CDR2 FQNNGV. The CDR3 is CASSLVASGTDTQYF. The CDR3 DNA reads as TGTGCCAGCAGCTTAGTCGCATCGGGCACAGATACGCAGTATTTT. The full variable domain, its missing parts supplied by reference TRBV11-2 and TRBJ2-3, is EAGVAQSPRYKIIEKRQSVAFWCNPISGHATLYWYQQILGQGPKLLIQFQNNGVVDDSQLPKDRFSAERLKGVDSTLKIQPAKLEDSAVYLCASSLVASGTDTQYFGPGTRLTVL.